This record looks at one T cell receptor beta chain sequence and its context. Sequenced by immunoSEQ multiplex PCR; TCRdb stores in-frame clones only, minus some. The sample includes a few million clones, more than 80% of them seen just once. The record originates from a study of shared clonotypes between healthy human individuals. V lost 2 bases and J 2 bases, leaving 8 bases between the germline ends. In germline, CDR1 is SGHRS, CDR2 YFSETQ. This CDR3 spans 14 amino acids. This chain joins TRBV5-1 and TRBJ2-1, with a weak D call TRBD1 (5 bases). This TCR derives from a man between 18 and 35 years old in good health. Some clones in this sample may be carry-over from other donors' samples. Sequenced: naive CD4+ T cells from PBMCs. As for subset: CD45RA+ positively selected. CDR3 in amino acids: CASSLETAYNEQFF. CDR3 DNA sequence: TGCGCCAGCAGCTTAGAGACAGCCTACAATGAGCAGTTCTTC.